Listed here are 32 T cell receptor beta chains from one sample, sequenced in a study of tumor T cells in aggressive B-cell lymphoma. The data were produced by immunoSEQ multiplex PCR, yet TCRdb's version contains in-frame clones alone and is incomplete. Counted here are about 5,100 clones, approximately 94% occurring once; the ten biggest clones make up 3.5% to 4%. The sequencing input was tumor tissue. These receptors originate from an adult with diffuse large B cell lymphoma.

J is TRBJ2-7 and V is TRBV14, with D possibly matching TRBD2 (7 bases). The CDR3 extends over 13 amino acids. Trimming stripped 0 bases from V and 6 bases from J, with 9 bases between. Germline V gene lookup returns CDR1 SGHDN and CDR2 FVKESK. CDR3 sequence (DNA): TGTGCCAGCAGCCAAGAGGGAGGGGGCGAGCAGTACTTC. Translated, it gives CASSQEGGGEQYF. The variable domain in full, with the rest retrieved from reference TRBV14 and TRBJ2-7, is EAGVTQFPSHSVIEKGQTVTLRCDPISGHDNLYWYRRVMGKEIKFLLHFVKESKQDESGMPNNRFLAERTGGTYSTLKVQPAELEDSGVYFCASSQEGGGEQYFGPGTRLTVT.

Concerning this clone: A read error is likely, as this CDR3 ends without the conserved phenylalanine or tryptophan. The gene calls are TRBV25-1 and TRBJ1-2, with unresolved D. V gave up 1 base and J gave up 7 bases, with 4 bases separating them. The CDR3 loop spans 11 amino acids. Germline V gene data show CDR1 as MGHDK and CDR2 as SYGVNS. The DNA for the CDR3 is TGTGCCAGCAGTGAATCAGGTGGCTACACCTCC. It translates to CASSESGGYTS.

For the CDR3, the DNA is TGCGCCAGCAGCTCCGTAGCGGGAGATGGTGAGACCCAGTACTTC. Its protein is CASSSVAGDGETQYF. This chain links TRBV5-1 with TRBJ2-5; 9 bases align to TRBD2. The CDR3 extends over 15 amino acids. V lost 3 bases and J lost 5; bases outside the gene matches: 8. Per germline, CDR1 SGHRS and CDR2 YFSETQ.

This sequence joins TRBV20-1 and TRBJ1-4; D not certain. Germline values: CDR1 DFQATT, CDR2 SNEGSKA (reference sequence). The CDR3 is 11 residues long. Between the trimmed V and J ends, which lost 6 bases and 6 bases, there was a span of 8 bases. CDR3 sequence reads: CSAIRDEKLFF. CDR3 sequence (DNA): TGCAGTGCCATTCGGGATGAAAAACTGTTTTTT.

This clone appeared a single time. The gene calls are TRBV7-8 and TRBJ1-2; D is perhaps TRBD1 (6 bases). The CDR3 covers 13 residues. V was clipped by 5 bases and J by 7 bases, with 14 bases between them. Germline assignment: CDR1 SGHVS and CDR2 FQNEAQ. The CDR3 here is CASSEATGFGYTF. The CDR3 DNA sequence: TGTGCCAGCAGCGAAGCAACAGGGTTTGGCTACACCTTC. The variable domain in full, completed from reference TRBV7-8 and TRBJ1-2, reads GAGVSQSPRYKVAKRGQDVALRCDPISGHVSLFWYQQALGQGPEFLTYFQNEAQLDKSGLPSDRFFAERPEGSVSTLKIQRTQQEDSAVYLCASSEATGFGYTFGSGTRLTVV.

The V and J genes are TRBV4-3 and TRBJ1-1, with D hard to call. The CDR3 totals 14 residues. V gave up 3 bases and J gave up 4 bases, with 12 bases separating them. Germline assignment: CDR1 LGHNA and CDR2 YSLEER. CDR3 coding DNA: TGCGCCAGCAGCCACCCCCCCTTTGTCACTGAAGCTTTCTTT. Translation: CASSHPPFVTEAFF.

The V and J genes are TRBV1 and TRBJ2-6; no DNA check was done on the table's D call, TRBD2. TRBV1 is shown as a pseudogene. The CDR3 consists of 17 residues. The CDR3 DNA follows: TGCACCAGCAGAATCAGCGTGTGCACAAAGTGGGCCAACGTCCTGACTTTC. Its protein is CTSRISVCTKWANVLTF.

The chain has TRBV6-5 and TRBJ1-2; D may be TRBD1 (5 bases). The length of the CDR3 is 12 residues. Germline V CDR1 and CDR2: MNHEY, SVGAGI. V was trimmed by 10 bases and J by 3 bases, leaving 12 bases between them. In DNA, the CDR3 is TGTGCCACCAGAAAGACAGACTATGGCTACACCTTC. Its protein product is CATRKTDYGYTF.

This clone was observed once. The chain links TRBV7-9 to TRBJ2-5; TRBD1 matches at 10 bases. The junction had 12 bases not matched to a gene; V was cut back by 3 bases and J by 5 bases. The CDR3 has 17 amino acids. Germline lookup yields CDR1 SEHNR and CDR2 FQNEAQ (reference sequence). The CDR3 DNA is TGTGCCAGCAGCTTTCCCCCCGTGCGGGACAGGGGTGAGACCCAGTACTTC. It is translated as CASSFPPVRDRGETQYF.

The chain combines TRBV6-1 with TRBJ2-7; tentatively, D is TRBD2 (5 bases). The CDR3 sequence is 12 residues long. Germline V CDR1 and CDR2: MNHNS, SASEGT. The V end lost 11 bases, the J end lost 0 bases, and 11 bases lay between the germline ends. The DNA for the CDR3 is TGTGCCGGAGGACGGAGCTCCTACGAGCAGTACTTC. As protein: CAGGRSSYEQYF.

As DNA, the CDR3 is TGCGCCAGCAGCCAAGATTGGGGCGGGAGGACCTCCTACGAGCAGTACTTC. Its translation: CASSQDWGGRTSYEQYF. The chain recombines TRBV4-3 with TRBJ2-7; TRBD2 matches 8 bases. Germline lookup yields CDR1 LGHNA and CDR2 YSLEER. V shed 0 bases and J 0 bases; nucleotides not matched to a gene: 7. CDR3 size: 17 residues.

As regards this clone: The junction departs from germline at one end; a sequencing error may be responsible. The chain links TRBV18 to TRBJ2-7; 9 positions agree with TRBD1. The CDR3 is 16 amino acids. From germline, CDR1 is KGHSH and CDR2 LQKENI. CDR3 protein: CASLPRQLGQGHEQYF. The CDR3 DNA reads TGTGCCAGCTTACCACGCCAACTGGGACAGGGACACGAGCAGTACTTC.

This chain connects TRBV28 to TRBJ2-7, with TRBD2 matching over 9 bases. Unmatched junction bases numbered 16, after V lost 1 base and J lost 6 bases. Germline V CDR1 and CDR2: MDHEN, SYDVKM. The CDR3 has 18 amino acids. The CDR3 sequence is CASSLLLGGWREGREQYF. In nucleotides, the CDR3 is TGTGCCAGCAGTTTATTACTGGGGGGTTGGCGGGAGGGCCGCGAGCAGTACTTC.

The chain recombines TRBV19 with TRBJ1-2, with D perhaps matching TRBD1 (5 bases). The CDR3 runs to 17 residues. Trimming pared 3 bases from V and 7 bases from J, leaving 24 bases between. Germline loops: CDR1 LNHDA, CDR2 SQIVND (reference sequence). The CDR3 DNA is TGTGCCAGTAGTATTGACAAACCCATCGGGGGAGTAGGTGGCTACACCTTC. Its protein is CASSIDKPIGGVGGYTF.

V usage is TRBV6-1 and J usage is TRBJ1-3; a weak D match, TRBD1 (6 bases). The CDR3 is 13 residues long. V was cut by 7 bases and J by 4 bases, with 11 bases left in between. Germline V CDR1 and CDR2: MNHNS, SASEGT. The CDR3, as DNA: TGTGCCAGCAAACAGGGTACCGGAAACACCATATATTTT. The encoded protein is CASKQGTGNTIYF.

The V and J genes are TRBV7-8 and TRBJ2-7; TRBD2 is a possible D gene (6 bases). The germline V and J ends were trimmed by 2 bases and 1 base, with 12 bases remaining between them. Germline V CDR1 and CDR2: SGHVS, FQNEAQ. There are 15 residues in the CDR3. The DNA for the CDR3 is TGTGCCAGCAGCTTATTTGGGGCGGGATCCTACGAGCAGTACTTC. It codes for CASSLFGAGSYEQYF.

The V and J genes are TRBV4-1 and TRBJ2-3; 7 nucleotides align to TRBD2. With V trimmed by 7 bases and J by 2 bases, 9 bases remained unmatched. The length of the CDR3 is 15 residues. CDR1 and CDR2 (germline): MGHRA, YSYEKL. The CDR3 sequence is CASNRMAGDTDTQYF. The CDR3 DNA reads as TGCGCCAGCAATCGGATGGCGGGGGACACAGATACGCAGTATTTT.

The DNA for the CDR3 is TGTGCCTGGAATCCTTACAGGGGACCAAAACTGTTTTTT. The encoded protein is CAWNPYRGPKLFF. This chain joins TRBV30 and TRBJ1-4, with 7 bases that match TRBD1. CDR3 length: 13 amino acids. CDR1 is GTSNPN, CDR2 SVGIG, per germline (reference sequence). V gave up 4 bases and J gave up 10 bases; unmatched junction bases: 9.

The gene calls are TRBV4-2 and TRBJ2-3; 10 bases are a match to TRBD2. CDR3 size: 22 residues. J was trimmed by 4 bases and V by 0 bases; bases with no gene match: 22. CDR1 is LGHNA, CDR2 YNFKEQ, per germline. In nucleotides, the CDR3 is TGTGCCAGCAGCCAAGATCAGTCGAGGGGGCTAGCGGGGGCCTCGTCCCCAGATACGCAGTATTTT. Translating gives CASSQDQSRGLAGASSPDTQYF.

The J gene is TRBJ2-5, the V gene TRBV18; 7 positions agree with TRBD1. J lost 3 bases, V lost 3 bases, and 16 bases had no gene match. CDR3 length: 18 residues. Germline V CDR1 and CDR2: KGHSH, LQKENI. The CDR3 DNA follows: TGTGCCAGCTCACCTGAGGTGTGGTCGGGACAGCTAGAAGAGACCCAGTACTTC. Its translation is CASSPEVWSGQLEETQYF.

The chain carries TRBV7-2 and TRBJ2-7; weak D call: TRBD2 (5 bases). CDR3 length: 14 residues. CDR1 and CDR2 (germline): SGHTA, FQGNSA. V was shortened by 1 base and J by 2 bases, with 9 bases between the two germline ends. The CDR3 coding sequence is TGTGCCAGCAGCTTAGGTCTAGCCACCTACGAGCAGTACTTC. It codes for CASSLGLATYEQYF.

The chain joins TRBV29-1 to TRBJ2-3; 9 bases fit TRBD2. Germline CDR1 is SQVTM and CDR2 is ANQGSEA. Trimming cost V 0 bases and J 2 bases; bases outside gene matches: 6. This CDR3 is built from 16 residues. The CDR3: CSVEDSLAGTTDTQYF. The DNA for the CDR3 is TGCAGCGTTGAAGATAGCCTAGCGGGAACCACAGATACGCAGTATTTT.

The gene calls are TRBV11-3 and TRBJ2-5; 8 nucleotides match TRBD2. V lost 1 base and J lost 0; bases outside the gene matches: 16. The germline V gene has CDR1 SGHNT and CDR2 YENEEA. The CDR3 runs to 20 residues. The CDR3 sequence is CASSLGTRAGVTSNQETQYF. CDR3 DNA: TGTGCCAGCAGCTTAGGGACCCGAGCGGGAGTCACCTCTAACCAAGAGACCCAGTACTTC.

The V call is TRBV11-2, the J call TRBJ1-2, with TRBD1 identical over 9 bases. Germline assignment: CDR1 SGHAT and CDR2 FQNNGV. V gave up 0 bases and J gave up 7 bases; unmatched junction bases: 6. This CDR3 has 15 amino acids. The CDR3 DNA sequence: TGTGCCAGCAGCTTAGAGGGACAGGGAGCATCTGGCTACACCTTC. Protein sequence: CASSLEGQGASGYTF. The full variable domain, in which reference TRBV11-2 and TRBJ1-2 provide the parts outside the CDR3, is EAGVAQSPRYKIIEKRQSVAFWCNPISGHATLYWYQQILGQGPKLLIQFQNNGVVDDSQLPKDRFSAERLKGVDSTLKIQPAKLEDSAVYLCASSLEGQGASGYTFGSGTRLTVV.

The V gene is TRBV6-1, the J gene TRBJ2-3, with TRBD2 as a possible D gene (6 bases). V was clipped by 6 bases and J by 5 bases, with 15 bases between them. The germline V gene encodes CDR1 MNHNS and CDR2 SASEGT. This CDR3 is built from 14 residues. CDR3 DNA sequence: TGTGCCAGCAGGGGAGGAGCCGGTGGAGATACGCAGTATTTT. It encodes CASRGGAGGDTQYF.

The rearrangement uses TRBV6-5 and TRBJ1-2; 7 bases align to TRBD1. V was pared by 5 bases and J by 6 bases, with 9 bases of the junction left unmatched. Germline V gene lookup returns CDR1 MNHEY and CDR2 SVGAGI. The CDR3 loop spans 14 amino acids. The CDR3 protein is CASSAQGGADGYTF. In DNA, the CDR3 is TGTGCCAGCAGTGCCCAGGGGGGCGCGGATGGCTACACCTTC.

This chain joins TRBV5-1 and TRBJ2-5; TRBD2 agrees at 7 bases. The junction had 10 bases not matched to a gene; V was cut back by 0 bases and J by 5 bases. CDR1 SGHRS and CDR2 YFSETQ come from the germline V gene. This CDR3 comprises 16 residues. This CDR3 reads CASSLEGGRGFETQYF. The CDR3 DNA sequence: TGCGCCAGCAGCTTGGAAGGCGGGAGAGGATTCGAGACCCAGTACTTC.

V usage is TRBV21-1 and J usage is TRBJ2-5; TRBD1, the D gene given by the table, was not confirmed from the DNA. TRBV21-1 is annotated as a pseudogene. The CDR3 spans 15 residues. This CDR3 is CASSKDHGARETQYF. In DNA, the CDR3 is TGTGCCAGCAGCAAAGATCATGGGGCAAGAGAGACCCAGTACTTC.

The chain carries TRBV6-1 and TRBJ1-5; 10 nucleotides line up with TRBD1. CDR1 is MNHNS and CDR2 is SASEGT in the germline V gene. This CDR3 has 15 residues. The junction had 5 bases not matched to a gene; V was cut back by 6 bases and J by 3 bases. The DNA for the CDR3 is TGTGCCAGCAGCTTAGGACAGGGGGTCAATCAGCCCCAGCATTTT. Amino acids: CASSLGQGVNQPQHF.

The chain recombines TRBV7-3 with TRBJ2-1; D call uncertain. Trimming pared 1 base from V and 0 bases from J, leaving 10 bases between. Germline V gene sequence: CDR1 SGHTA, CDR2 FQGTGA. This CDR3 contains 16 residues. The CDR3 DNA reads as TGTGCCAGCAGCTTAATGGGCTCCCTCTCCTACAATGAGCAGTTCTTC. It yields the protein CASSLMGSLSYNEQFF.

V is TRBV4-3 and J is TRBJ2-1, with 14 bases that match TRBD2. The CDR3 spans 15 residues. V lost 7 bases, J lost 8 bases, and 7 bases stayed unmatched. CDR1 is LGHNA and CDR2 is YSLEER in the germline V gene. The CDR3 DNA is TGCGCCAGCAACGGACTAGCGGGGGGATCTGATGAGCAGTTCTTC. Translation gives CASNGLAGGSDEQFF.

The rearrangement links TRBV28 to TRBJ1-4, with 8 bases matching TRBD1. Trimming cost V 5 bases and J 8 bases; bases outside gene matches: 7. The CDR3 covers 14 residues. Per the germline V gene, CDR1 is MDHEN and CDR2 is SYDVKM. CDR3: CASSMDRVGEKLFF. The CDR3 nucleotides are TGTGCCAGCAGTATGGACAGGGTCGGCGAAAAACTGTTTTTT.